The 10 T cell receptor beta chains below were found in one sample sequenced in a study of cytomegalovirus exposure and HLA in healthy donors. 13 Jbeta primers and 60 Vbeta primers were used for the PCR. Some clones are missing from TCRdb's copy, which holds only in-frame ones; the method was immunoSEQ multiplex PCR. Seen here are 150,000 or so clones, around 79% observed once, and the top ten hold under 0.8%. What was sequenced was PBMCs. All receptors derive from a male donor in good health and CMV-seronegative.

The chain employs TRBV5-1 and TRBJ1-3; 7 nucleotides line up with TRBD1. The CDR3 is made up of 15 amino acids. The V and J ends lost 4 bases and 0 bases, in that order; junction bases with no gene match: 4. Germline V gene data show CDR1 as SGHRS and CDR2 as YFSETQ. DNA of the CDR3: TGCGCCAGCAGCGGGGGACAGATCTCTGGAAACACCATATATTTT. Protein product: CASSGGQISGNTIYF.

The chain uses TRBV18 and TRBJ2-7, with D perhaps TRBD1 (5 bases). Germline V lookup: CDR1 KGHSH, CDR2 LQKENI. CDR3 length: 14 residues. The V end lost 5 bases, the J end lost 3 bases, and 14 bases lay between the germline ends. CDR3 loop: CASSSDQGSYEQYF. The CDR3 DNA reads TGTGCCAGCTCATCGGATCAGGGTAGCTACGAGCAGTACTTC. Full variable domain (rest looked up from reference TRBV18 and TRBJ2-7): NAGVMQNPRHLVRRRGQEARLRCSPMKGHSHVYWYRQLPEEGLKFMVYLQKENIIDESGMPKERFSAEFPKEGPSILRIQQVVRGDSAAYFCASSSDQGSYEQYFGPGTRLTVT.

The J gene is TRBJ2-1, the V gene TRBV19; 11 nucleotides line up with TRBD2. The CDR3 is 16 residues long. Germline V lookup: CDR1 LNHDA, CDR2 SQIVND (reference sequence). V lost 6 bases, J lost 1 base, and 5 bases stayed unmatched. This CDR3 is CASSQLAGASYNEQFF. As DNA, the CDR3 is TGTGCCAGTAGCCAACTAGCGGGAGCTTCCTACAATGAGCAGTTCTTC. Complete variable domain (other parts from reference TRBV19 and TRBJ2-1): DGGITQSPKYLFRKEGQNVTLSCEQNLNHDAMYWYRQDPGQGLRLIYYSQIVNDFQKGDIAEGYSVSREKKESFPLTVTSAQKNPTAFYLCASSQLAGASYNEQFFGPGTRLTVL.

The chain uses TRBV7-9 and TRBJ2-7; TRBD2 matches 8 bases. This CDR3 spans 14 amino acids. Unmatched junction bases numbered 1, after V lost 1 base and J lost 2 bases. CDR1 and CDR2 from the germline V gene are SEHNR and FQNEAQ (reference sequence). The DNA of the CDR3 is TGTGCCAGCAGCTTAGTAGCGGGACCCTACGAGCAGTACTTC. Its protein is CASSLVAGPYEQYF.

J is TRBJ2-1 and V is TRBV9, with 8 bases that match TRBD2. The junction had 3 bases not matched to a gene; V was cut back by 0 bases and J by 4 bases. CDR1 is SGDLS and CDR2 is YYNGEE in the germline V gene. This CDR3 has 15 residues. CDR3 residues: CASSVAGGVYNEQFF. As DNA, the CDR3 is TGTGCCAGCAGCGTAGCGGGGGGGGTATACAATGAGCAGTTCTTC.

In this sample, this clone turned up once. This chain uses TRBV7-3 with TRBJ1-1; 9 bases fit TRBD1. Germline CDR1 is SGHTA and CDR2 is FQGTGA. The J segment lost 1 base and the V segment lost 4 bases, leaving 4 bases of the junction unmatched. The CDR3 runs 15 residues. For the CDR3, the DNA is TGTGCCAGCAGCTCACCGGGACAGGGGAACACTGAAGCTTTCTTT. Residues: CASSSPGQGNTEAFF.

The V gene is TRBV18, the J gene TRBJ2-5; tentatively, D is TRBD1 (6 bases). The CDR3 sequence is 14 residues long. Germline V gene lookup returns CDR1 KGHSH and CDR2 LQKENI. V was clipped by 8 bases and J by 1 base, with 14 bases between them. CDR3 sequence reads: CASLTGSSQETQYF. The DNA for the CDR3 is TGTGCCAGCCTCACAGGGTCCAGCCAAGAGACCCAGTACTTC.

This chain connects TRBV23-1 to TRBJ1-3, with D tentatively TRBD1 (6 bases). TRBV23-1 is filed as an ORF, its function uncertain. The CDR3 length is 17 residues. The V and J ends lost 1 base and 0 bases respectively, with 13 bases between them. The CDR3 region has the DNA TGCGCCAGCAGTCAATTGGCAGGGGTGAACTCTGGAAACACCATATATTTT. It yields the protein CASSQLAGVNSGNTIYF.

The chain joins TRBV9 to TRBJ2-2; 15 bases match TRBD2. Germline V lookup: CDR1 SGDLS, CDR2 YYNGEE. The CDR3 contains 17 residues. V lost 3 bases and J lost 6; bases outside the gene matches: 6. The DNA for the CDR3 is TGTGCCAGCAGCGCTGGACTAGCGGGAGGGTACGCCGGGGAGCTGTTTTTT. Its translation: CASSAGLAGGYAGELFF. Full variable domain (missing parts from reference TRBV9 and TRBJ2-2): DSGVTQTPKHLITATGQRVTLRCSPRSGDLSVYWYQQSLDQGLQFLIQYYNGEERAKGNILERFSAQQFPDLHSELNLSSLELGDSALYFCASSAGLAGGYAGELFFGEGSRLTVL.

In its sample, this clone was seen a few times. This sequence joins TRBV25-1 and TRBJ1-2; 10 bases align to TRBD1. The CDR3 runs to 14 residues. V shed 7 bases and J 3 bases; nucleotides not matched to a gene: 5. Germline CDR1 MGHDK, CDR2 SYGVNS. The CDR3 DNA reads TGTGCCAGCACCCAGACAGGGGGCGACTATGGCTACACCTTC. It is translated as CASTQTGGDYGYTF.